Listed below are T cell receptor beta chains from one sample, sequenced in a study of blood T cell repertoires in COVID-19. The repertoire was sequenced with immunoSEQ multiplex PCR; TCRdb's copy has only in-frame clones and lacks some. The profile covers approximately 490,000 clones, with 70% to 90% appearing a single time and 6.5% to 8.5% taken by the ten largest. The specimen was PBMCs or T cells enriched from blood (not recorded which). These receptors all come from a woman aged 55-69 years who had recovered from COVID-19. Each CDR3 is given with its conserved first and last residue. D genes are given only for firm matches. Clone size appears in some rows only: once, few, many, or a class for an expanded clone.

CDR3 protein: CAISATGTGEEKLFF; CDR3 DNA: TGTGCCATCAGTGCAACCGGGACAGGGGAGGAAAAACTGTTTTTT; J gene: TRBJ1-4; D gene: TRBD1; clone size: .; V gene: TRBV10-3
CDR3 protein: CASSYRGSGSTDTQYF; CDR3 DNA: TGTGCCAGCAGTTACCGGGGTAGCGGGAGCACAGATACGCAGTATTTT; J gene: TRBJ2-3; D gene: TRBD2; clone size: .; V gene: TRBV6-5
CDR3 protein: CASSFTSGSTDTQYF; CDR3 DNA: TGTGCCAGCAGCTTTACTAGCGGTAGCACAGATACGCAGTATTTT; J gene: TRBJ2-3; D gene: TRBD2; clone size: .; V gene: TRBV5-8
CDR3 protein: CASEQGANTGELFF; CDR3 DNA: TGTGCCAGCGAACAGGGGGCGAACACCGGGGAGCTGTTTTTT; J gene: TRBJ2-2; D gene: TRBD1; clone size: few; V gene: TRBV2
CDR3 protein: CASSRGRPNTEAFF; CDR3 DNA: TGTGCCAGTTCCAGGGGACGTCCGAACACTGAAGCTTTCTTT; J gene: TRBJ1-1; D gene: .; clone size: .; V gene: TRBV19
CDR3 protein: CASRFTGGAGSPLHF; CDR3 DNA: TGTGCCAGCAGGTTCACAGGGGGCGCGGGTTCACCCCTCCACTTT; J gene: TRBJ1-6; D gene: TRBD1; clone size: .; V gene: TRBV11-3
CDR3 protein: CAAGTDYGYTF; CDR3 DNA: TGTGCCGCCGGGACAGACTATGGCTACACCTTC; J gene: TRBJ1-2; D gene: TRBD1; clone size: few; V gene: TRBV19
CDR3 protein: CASSFRDRTYNEQFF; CDR3 DNA: TGTGCCAGCAGTTTCCGGGACAGAACCTACAATGAGCAGTTCTTC; J gene: TRBJ2-1; D gene: TRBD1; clone size: .; V gene: TRBV28
CDR3 protein: CASSFSGGSSYNEQFF; CDR3 DNA: TGCGCCAGCAGCTTTTCCGGGGGGAGCTCCTACAATGAGCAGTTCTTC; J gene: TRBJ2-1; D gene: TRBD2; clone size: few; V gene: TRBV5-1
CDR3 protein: CASSGQGASYGYTF; CDR3 DNA: TGTGCCAGCAGTGGACAGGGGGCGTCCTATGGCTACACCTTC; J gene: TRBJ1-2; D gene: TRBD1; clone size: once; V gene: TRBV2
CDR3 protein: CAWSAGQATNEKLFF; CDR3 DNA: TGTGCCTGGAGCGCCGGACAGGCTACTAATGAAAAACTGTTTTTT; J gene: TRBJ1-4; D gene: TRBD1; clone size: .; V gene: TRBV30
CDR3 protein: CASSLDGGATDTQYF; CDR3 DNA: TGTGCCAGCAGCTTAGATGGGGGGGCCACAGATACGCAGTATTTT; J gene: TRBJ2-3; D gene: .; clone size: .; V gene: TRBV7-8
CDR3 protein: CASSGGSGGESETQYF; CDR3 DNA: TGCGCCAGCAGCGGAGGGTCAGGGGGCGAGAGCGAGACCCAGTACTTC; J gene: TRBJ2-5; D gene: TRBD1; clone size: .; V gene: TRBV5-1
CDR3 protein: CASSIRGGKTGELFF; CDR3 DNA: TGTGCCAGCAGTATACGGGGGGGCAAAACCGGGGAGCTGTTTTTT; J gene: TRBJ2-2; D gene: TRBD2; clone size: .; V gene: TRBV2
CDR3 protein: CASSLGTALLEQYF; CDR3 DNA: TGTGCCAGCAGCTTGGGGACAGCCCTTCTAGAGCAGTACTTC; J gene: TRBJ2-7; D gene: .; clone size: .; V gene: TRBV5-5
CDR3 protein: CASSPWAGDTIYF; CDR3 DNA: TGTGCCAGCTCACCCTGGGCCGGGGACACCATATATTTT; J gene: TRBJ1-3; D gene: .; clone size: .; V gene: TRBV18
CDR3 protein: CASSAEQGEKLFF; CDR3 DNA: TGTGCCAGCAGTGCCGAACAGGGGGAAAAACTGTTTTTT; J gene: TRBJ1-4; D gene: TRBD1; clone size: .; V gene: TRBV2
CDR3 protein: CATSDPREAYGYTF; CDR3 DNA: TGTGCCACCAGTGACCCCAGGGAGGCCTATGGCTACACCTTC; J gene: TRBJ1-2; D gene: .; clone size: .; V gene: TRBV24-1
CDR3 protein: CASSQAGTAFNEQFF; CDR3 DNA: TGCGCCAGCAGCCAGGCCGGGACAGCCTTCAATGAGCAGTTCTTC; J gene: TRBJ2-1; D gene: TRBD1; clone size: .; V gene: TRBV4-1
CDR3 protein: CASSLRLGQGAAGELFF; CDR3 DNA: TGTGCCAGCAGCCTACGGTTGGGACAGGGGGCGGCCGGGGAGCTGTTTTTT; J gene: TRBJ2-2; D gene: TRBD1; clone size: .; V gene: TRBV9
CDR3 protein: CASSQDMGLAGTKSVQYF; CDR3 DNA: TGCGCCAGCAGCCAAGATATGGGACTAGCGGGTACCAAGAGTGTCCAGTACTTC; J gene: TRBJ2-5; D gene: TRBD2; clone size: .; V gene: TRBV4-1
CDR3 protein: CASSGGNTEAFF; CDR3 DNA: TGCGCCAGCAGTGGAGGAAACACTGAAGCTTTCTTT; J gene: TRBJ1-1; D gene: .; clone size: .; V gene: TRBV10-1
CDR3 protein: CASSPETGVTEAFF; CDR3 DNA: TGCGCCAGCAGCCCAGAGACAGGGGTCACTGAAGCTTTCTTT; J gene: TRBJ1-1; D gene: TRBD1; clone size: .; V gene: TRBV4-1
CDR3 protein: CASSQQGGTEAFF; CDR3 DNA: TGTGCCAGCTCACAACAGGGGGGGACTGAAGCTTTCTTT; J gene: TRBJ1-1; D gene: TRBD1; clone size: few; V gene: TRBV18
CDR3 protein: CSVESGFSGNTIYF; CDR3 DNA: TGCAGCGTTGAATCAGGGTTCTCTGGAAACACCATATATTTT; J gene: TRBJ1-3; D gene: .; clone size: once; V gene: TRBV29-1
CDR3 protein: CSVDLSTDTQYF; CDR3 DNA: TGCAGCGTTGATCTAAGCACAGATACGCAGTATTTT; J gene: TRBJ2-3; D gene: .; clone size: .; V gene: TRBV29-1
CDR3 protein: CASSTHTGTIRWPQHF; CDR3 DNA: TGTGCCAGTAGTACCCATACAGGGACGATTAGGTGGCCCCAGCATTTT; J gene: TRBJ1-5; D gene: .; clone size: once; V gene: TRBV19
CDR3 protein: CASSENRGPHGYTF; CDR3 DNA: TGTGCCAGCAGTGAGAACAGGGGGCCCCATGGCTACACCTTC; J gene: TRBJ1-2; D gene: TRBD1; clone size: .; V gene: TRBV2
CDR3 protein: CASSFLALAGGPYEQYF; CDR3 DNA: TGTGCCAGCAGTTTTCTGGCCCTAGCGGGGGGGCCCTACGAGCAGTACTTC; J gene: TRBJ2-7; D gene: TRBD2; clone size: .; V gene: TRBV27
CDR3 protein: CASSPVALGQLHNEQFF; CDR3 DNA: TGTGCCAGTAGCCCAGTAGCCCTCGGACAGCTCCACAATGAGCAGTTCTTC; J gene: TRBJ2-1; D gene: .; clone size: .; V gene: TRBV19
CDR3 protein: CASSEVGLTDTQYF; CDR3 DNA: TGTGCCAGCAGTGAAGTAGGACTCACAGATACGCAGTATTTT; J gene: TRBJ2-3; D gene: .; clone size: once; V gene: TRBV6-1
CDR3 protein: CASSLERQGRGPQHF; CDR3 DNA: TGTGCCAGCAGCTTGGAGAGACAGGGAAGGGGGCCCCAGCATTTT; J gene: TRBJ1-5; D gene: TRBD1; clone size: .; V gene: TRBV5-8
CDR3 protein: CASSTTGGTNYGYTF; CDR3 DNA: TGCGCCAGCAGCACGACAGGGGGGACTAACTATGGCTACACCTTC; J gene: TRBJ1-2; D gene: TRBD1; clone size: once; V gene: TRBV5-1
CDR3 protein: CASSAGTGFRTDTQYF; CDR3 DNA: TGTGCCAGCAGCGCCGGGACAGGGTTTAGGACAGATACGCAGTATTTT; J gene: TRBJ2-3; D gene: TRBD1; clone size: .; V gene: TRBV9
CDR3 protein: CASCRVSSDTQYF; CDR3 DNA: TGTGCCTCCTGCAGGGTTTCCTCAGATACGCAGTATTTT; J gene: TRBJ2-3; D gene: .; clone size: .; V gene: TRBV2
CDR3 protein: CAISEPTTGGYGYTF; CDR3 DNA: TGTGCCATCAGTGAGCCGACGACAGGGGGCTATGGCTACACCTTC; J gene: TRBJ1-2; D gene: TRBD1; clone size: .; V gene: TRBV10-3
CDR3 protein: CATKDFSAGELFF; CDR3 DNA: TGTGCCACCAAGGATTTTAGCGCCGGGGAGCTGTTTTTT; J gene: TRBJ2-2; D gene: .; clone size: .; V gene: TRBV24-1
CDR3 protein: CASSMRISYNSPLHF; CDR3 DNA: TGTGCCAGTAGTATGAGAATCTCCTATAATTCACCCCTCCACTTT; J gene: TRBJ1-6; D gene: .; clone size: .; V gene: TRBV19
CDR3 protein: CAISERQGAGQPQHF; CDR3 DNA: TGTGCCATCAGTGAGAGGCAGGGGGCCGGGCAGCCCCAGCATTTT; J gene: TRBJ1-5; D gene: TRBD1; clone size: .; V gene: TRBV10-3
CDR3 protein: CASSRTSGGAVDTQYF; CDR3 DNA: TGTGCCAGCAGTCGCACTAGCGGGGGGGCGGTAGATACGCAGTATTTT; J gene: TRBJ2-3; D gene: TRBD2; clone size: .; V gene: TRBV4-2
CDR3 protein: CASSPSGQGDSPLHF; CDR3 DNA: TGCGCCAGCAGCCCATCCGGACAGGGTGATTCACCCCTCCACTTT; J gene: TRBJ1-6; D gene: TRBD1; clone size: .; V gene: TRBV5-1
CDR3 protein: CASSLWGDSPYEQYF; CDR3 DNA: TGTGCCAGCAGCTTATGGGGGGACAGCCCCTACGAGCAGTACTTC; J gene: TRBJ2-7; D gene: .; clone size: .; V gene: TRBV7-8
CDR3 protein: CASLGGASYNEQFF; CDR3 DNA: TGCGCCAGCCTTGGGGGGGCATCCTACAATGAGCAGTTCTTC; J gene: TRBJ2-1; D gene: .; clone size: .; V gene: TRBV5-1
CDR3 protein: CATSRRQTYSYGYTF; CDR3 DNA: TGTGCCACCAGCAGGCGACAGACCTACTCCTATGGCTACACCTTC; J gene: TRBJ1-2; D gene: .; clone size: once; V gene: TRBV15
CDR3 protein: CASSPGQNYGYTF; CDR3 DNA: TGTGCCAGCAGTCCGGGACAGAACTATGGCTACACCTTC; J gene: TRBJ1-2; D gene: TRBD1; clone size: .; V gene: TRBV2
CDR3 protein: CASSLAGGTRTTGELFF; CDR3 DNA: TGCGCCAGCAGCTTGGCCGGGGGGACGCGCACCACCGGGGAGCTGTTTTTT; J gene: TRBJ2-2; D gene: TRBD2; clone size: .; V gene: TRBV5-1
CDR3 protein: CATSAWGTGDGELFF; CDR3 DNA: TGTGCCACCAGTGCCTGGGGGACAGGGGACGGGGAGCTGTTTTTT; J gene: TRBJ2-2; D gene: TRBD1; clone size: .; V gene: TRBV24-1
CDR3 protein: CASREIVITEAFF; CDR3 DNA: TGTGCCAGCAGAGAAATAGTAATAACTGAAGCTTTCTTT; J gene: TRBJ1-1; D gene: .; clone size: .; V gene: TRBV9
CDR3 protein: CASSVSSGGRYGYTF; CDR3 DNA: TGTGCCAGCAGCGTATCGAGCGGTGGAAGGTATGGCTACACCTTC; J gene: TRBJ1-2; D gene: .; clone size: .; V gene: TRBV9
CDR3 protein: CASSYSKFTSGSEQFF; CDR3 DNA: TGTGCCAGCAGTTACTCGAAGTTTACTAGCGGCAGTGAGCAGTTCTTC; J gene: TRBJ2-1; D gene: TRBD2; clone size: .; V gene: TRBV6-5
CDR3 protein: CASIIIGGRGLKDGYTF; CDR3 DNA: TGTGCCAGCATCATCATTGGGGGACGGGGGTTGAAAGATGGCTACACCTTC; J gene: TRBJ1-2; D gene: .; clone size: .; V gene: TRBV7-8
CDR3 protein: CASIKDPGGTGELFF; CDR3 DNA: TGTGCCAGCATCAAGGATCCGGGGGGCACCGGGGAGCTGTTTTTT; J gene: TRBJ2-2; D gene: TRBD2; clone size: .; V gene: TRBV2
CDR3 protein: CASSPFGGAKTDTQYF; CDR3 DNA: TGTGCCAGCAGCCCCTTCGGGGGGGCCAAGACAGATACGCAGTATTTT; J gene: TRBJ2-3; D gene: TRBD2; clone size: .; V gene: TRBV2